These 22 T cell receptor beta chains came from one sample sequenced in a study of blood T cell repertoires in COVID-19 (dated by TCRdb to 2020 to 2021). The library was produced with the immunoSEQ multiplex PCR assay. Sourced from immuneACCESS, this table was stored by TCRdb with only in-frame sequences that have V and J called. A share of the clones is absent; for the studies checked, an unresolved V gene accounts for under half, and the remainder has no known explanation. A total of 78,000 or so clones appear in this sample, approximately 86% of them only once. The top ten constitute approximately 4.4% of the sample. Sequenced input: peripheral blood. These receptors came from a man aged 45-65 years with active or convalescent COVID-19.

The chain has TRBV5-1 and TRBJ1-1, with 7 bases matching TRBD1. V was pared by 0 bases and J by 2 bases, with 1 base of the junction left unmatched. Germline V lookup: CDR1 SGHRS, CDR2 YFSETQ. The CDR3 extends over 14 amino acids. The chain's CDR3 is CASSLEGANTEAFF. The CDR3 DNA follows: TGCGCCAGCAGCTTGGAGGGGGCCAACACTGAAGCTTTCTTT.

The gene calls are TRBV30 and TRBJ2-1; 7 nucleotides align to TRBD2. CDR3 length equals 17 residues. Trimming cost V 1 base and J 5 bases; bases outside gene matches: 14. CDR1 and CDR2 from the germline V gene are GTSNPN and SVGIG (reference sequence). The CDR3, as DNA: TGTGCCTGGAGTGAAACCTGGGGGGGGATAAGACACAATGAGCAGTTCTTC. Translation gives CAWSETWGGIRHNEQFF.

The V and J genes are TRBV2 and TRBJ2-5; D is possibly TRBD1 (5 bases). V dropped 0 bases and J dropped 4 bases, with 6 bases sitting between them. This CDR3 is 13 amino acids long. The germline V gene encodes CDR1 SNHLY and CDR2 FYNNEI. CDR3 nucleotide sequence: TGTGCCAGCAGTGAAGCCCAGGGAGAGACCCAGTACTTC. It is translated as CASSEAQGETQYF.

The chain couples TRBV20-1 to TRBJ2-5; 9 bases fit TRBD1. The V gene's germline CDR1 is DFQATT and CDR2 SNEGSKA (reference sequence). The V gene end was trimmed by 3 bases and the J gene end by 4 bases; junction bases not matched to a gene: 9. This CDR3 is 15 amino acids long. CDR3 amino acids: CSASPHTGGLETQYF. The CDR3 DNA is TGCAGTGCTAGTCCCCACACAGGGGGCTTAGAGACCCAGTACTTC.

The chain couples TRBV21-1 to TRBJ2-7; TRBD2 was called by the table and not checked on the DNA. TRBV21-1 is reported as a pseudogene. CDR3 length equals 13 residues. The CDR3 DNA sequence: TGTGCCAGCAGGGGGGACTTCGCCTACGAGCAGTACGTC. Translated: CASRGDFAYEQYV.

This chain joins TRBV9 and TRBJ1-4, with a possible D match to TRBD1 (6 bases). This CDR3 has 14 residues. The V and J ends lost 7 bases and 7 bases respectively, with 17 bases between them. The germline CDR1 and CDR2 sequences are SGDLS and YYNGEE. CDR3 loop: CASERGLRGEKLFF. The CDR3 bases are TGTGCCAGCGAAAGGGGGTTACGGGGTGAAAAACTGTTTTTT.

This clone was counted a single time. The V gene is TRBV28, the J gene TRBJ1-6, with TRBD1 matching over 9 bases. The germline CDR1 and CDR2 sequences are MDHEN and SYDVKM. V gave up 3 bases and J gave up 7 bases; unmatched junction bases: 4. CDR3 length: 15 amino acids. Written as DNA, the CDR3 is TGTGCCAGCAGTTTGGGACAGGGAATCAATTCACCCCTCCACTTT. It specifies CASSLGQGINSPLHF.

This clone is a singleton in its sample. The chain uses TRBV6-5 and TRBJ1-5; 8 nucleotides match TRBD1. With 7 bases clipped from V and 3 bases from J, the junction kept 8 bases outside the gene matches. This CDR3 is 15 amino acids long. The germline V gene encodes CDR1 MNHEY and CDR2 SVGAGI. In nucleotides, the CDR3 is TGTGCCAGCATCCTAGGACAGGGTGACAATCAGCCCCAGCATTTT. This encodes CASILGQGDNQPQHF.

The chain joins TRBV5-5 to TRBJ2-1; 9 nucleotides line up with TRBD1. V shed 0 bases and J 9 bases; nucleotides not matched to a gene: 7. CDR1 and CDR2 (germline): SGHKS, YYEKEE (reference sequence). CDR3 length: 15 amino acids. The CDR3 region is CASSLADLQGAEQFF. The CDR3 nucleotides read TGTGCCAGCAGCTTGGCCGATTTACAGGGGGCTGAGCAGTTCTTC.

The V call is TRBV7-6, the J call TRBJ2-2, with 7 bases lining up with TRBD1. Germline V gene sequence: CDR1 SGHVS, CDR2 FNYEAQ. The CDR3 is made up of 15 amino acids. Trimming took 3 bases from V and 2 from J; bases not matched to a gene: 3. The CDR3 is CASSLRQGNTGELFF. In DNA form, the CDR3 reads TGTGCCAGCAGCTTGAGACAGGGAAACACCGGGGAGCTGTTTTTT.

The chain recombines TRBV6-4 with TRBJ1-5; D is uncertain. Germline values: CDR1 MRHNA, CDR2 SNTAGT. The CDR3 runs 16 residues. Deletions cut 6 bases from V and 0 bases from J, with 15 bases between. CDR3 residues: CASREPQEYSNQPQHF. In DNA form, the CDR3 reads TGTGCCAGCAGGGAACCTCAGGAATATAGCAATCAGCCCCAGCATTTT.

This sequence joins TRBV5-8 and TRBJ1-3, with D unresolved. The CDR3 length is 16 residues. Germline V gene lookup returns CDR1 SGHTS and CDR2 YDEGEE. V was trimmed by 5 bases and J by 0 bases, leaving 15 bases between them. This chain's CDR3 is CASRSGARVSGNTIYF. CDR3 coding DNA: TGTGCCAGCAGGTCGGGAGCCCGCGTCTCTGGAAACACCATATATTTT.

V is TRBV19 and J is TRBJ2-3; TRBD1 aligns across 10 bases. This CDR3 comprises 13 residues. Per germline, CDR1 LNHDA and CDR2 SQIVND (reference sequence). V trimming: 7 bases; J trimming: 3 bases; junction bases outside the gene matches: 1. The CDR3 nucleotides are TGTGCCAGTACGGGACAGGGGACAGATACGCAGTATTTT. It translates to CASTGQGTDTQYF.

This clone is a singleton in its sample. This chain connects TRBV2 to TRBJ1-2; D might be TRBD1 (6 bases). Germline CDR1 SNHLY, CDR2 FYNNEI. This CDR3 has 15 amino acids. The V end lost 6 bases, the J end lost 2 bases, and 16 bases lay between the germline ends. For the CDR3, the DNA is TGTGCCAGCAGCCCCATGGCAGGGGCGAACTATGGCTACACCTTC. Its protein is CASSPMAGANYGYTF. Based on the CDR3 plus reference TRBV2 and TRBJ1-2, the full variable domain is EPEVTQTPSHQVTQMGQEVILRCVPISNHLYFYWYRQILGQKVEFLVSFYNNEISEKSEIFDDQFSVERPDGSNFTLKIRSTKLEDSAMYFCASSPMAGANYGYTFGSGTRLTVV.

The V and J genes are TRBV5-1 and TRBJ2-2, with TRBD1 as a possible D gene (6 bases). Germline V gene data show CDR1 as SGHRS and CDR2 as YFSETQ. V lost 1 base to trimming and J lost 3 bases, with 7 bases between them. The CDR3 loop spans 14 amino acids. The CDR3 spells CASSLRTDTGELFF. Here the CDR3 DNA reads TGCGCCAGCAGCTTGAGGACAGACACCGGGGAGCTGTTTTTT.

The chain combines TRBV21-1 with TRBJ2-1; the tabulated D call, TRBD2, remains unverified against the DNA. TRBV21-1 is termed a pseudogene. The CDR3 has 16 residues. The CDR3 spells CASTPSRAVPYNEQFF. The CDR3 coding sequence is TGTGCCAGCACCCCATCGAGGGCAGTACCCTACAATGAGCAGTTCTTC.

CDR3 region: CATSRDGQPNTEAFF. CDR3 sequence (DNA): TGTGCCACCAGCAGAGACGGACAGCCGAACACTGAAGCTTTCTTT. The chain joins TRBV15 to TRBJ1-1; D perhaps matches TRBD1 (6 bases). Trimming cost V 0 bases and J 1 base, with 9 bases left between them. Looked up from germline, CDR1 is LNHNV and CDR2 is YYDKDF (reference sequence). The CDR3 sequence is 15 residues long. Full variable domain (remainder filled in from reference TRBV15 and TRBJ1-1): DAMVIQNPRYQVTQFGKPVTLSCSQTLNHNVMYWYQQKSSQAPKLLFHYYDKDFNNEADTPDNFQSRRPNTSFCFLDIRSPGLGDTAMYLCATSRDGQPNTEAFFGQGTRLTVV.

The genes are TRBV10-2 and TRBJ1-2; TRBD1 might be the D (6 bases). The CDR3 has 13 amino acids. V lost 2 bases, J lost 4 bases, and 8 bases lay in between. Germline V CDR1 and CDR2: WSHSY, SAAADI. CDR3 sequence reads: CASSEGTIYGYTF. In DNA form, the CDR3 reads TGCGCCAGCAGTGAGGGGACAATCTATGGCTACACCTTC.

J is TRBJ1-2 and V is TRBV2; D ambiguous. Looked up from germline, CDR1 is SNHLY and CDR2 is FYNNEI. Between the trimmed V and J ends, which lost 2 bases and 0 bases, there was a span of 7 bases. The CDR3 runs 14 residues. The CDR3 DNA is TGTGCCAGCAGTGAATCCAGTACTAACTATGGCTACACCTTC. It is translated as CASSESSTNYGYTF.

Notes on this clone: An end of the junction does not agree with germline; a read error may underlie this. The chain couples TRBV9 to TRBJ2-5, with 10 bases lining up with TRBD2. Germline CDR1 reads SGDLS; CDR2 reads YYNGEE. This CDR3 region has 14 residues. Here the CDR3 DNA reads TGTGCCCGCAGCGGGGGGGGGCCCCAAGAGACCCAGTACTTC. It yields the protein CARSGGGPQETQYF.

The rearrangement links TRBV7-8 to TRBJ2-7; 11 bases fit TRBD1. V gave up 0 bases and J gave up 0 bases; unmatched junction bases: 1. The CDR3 extends over 16 amino acids. CDR1 SGHVS and CDR2 FQNEAQ come from the germline V gene. This chain's CDR3 is CASSLAGQGGSYEQYF. The CDR3 region has the DNA TGTGCCAGCAGCTTAGCGGGACAGGGGGGCTCCTACGAGCAGTACTTC. Based on the CDR3 plus reference TRBV7-8 and TRBJ2-7, the full variable domain is GAGVSQSPRYKVAKRGQDVALRCDPISGHVSLFWYQQALGQGPEFLTYFQNEAQLDKSGLPSDRFFAERPEGSVSTLKIQRTQQEDSAVYLCASSLAGQGGSYEQYFGPGTRLTVT.

This clone came up once. The chain is built from TRBV10-3 and TRBJ2-7; possible D gene TRBD1, 5 bases. V lost 3 bases, J lost 7 bases, and 13 bases lay in between. Per the germline V gene, CDR1 is ENHRY and CDR2 is SYGVKD. The CDR3 has 13 amino acids. DNA of the CDR3: TGTGCCATCAGTGATGGGCAGGGTGGTGAGCAGTACTTC. Encoded protein: CAISDGQGGEQYF.